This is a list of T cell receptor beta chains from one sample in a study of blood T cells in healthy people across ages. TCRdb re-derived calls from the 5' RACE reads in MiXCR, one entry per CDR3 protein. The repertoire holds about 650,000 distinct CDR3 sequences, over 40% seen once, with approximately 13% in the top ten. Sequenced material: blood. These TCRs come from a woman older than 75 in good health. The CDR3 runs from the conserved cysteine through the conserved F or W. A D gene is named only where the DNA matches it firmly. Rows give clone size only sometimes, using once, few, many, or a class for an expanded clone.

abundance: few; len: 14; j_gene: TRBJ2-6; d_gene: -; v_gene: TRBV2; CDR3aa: CASSGAPGANVLTF; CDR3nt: TGTGCCAGCAGTGGGGCACCTGGGGCCAACGTCCTGACTTTC
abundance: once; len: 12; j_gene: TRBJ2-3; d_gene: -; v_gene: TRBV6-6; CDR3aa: CASMMGTDTQYF; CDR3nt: TGTGCCAGCATGATGGGCACAGATACGCAGTATTTT
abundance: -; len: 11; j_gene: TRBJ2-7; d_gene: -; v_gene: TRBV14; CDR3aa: CASSQFFEQYF; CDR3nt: TGTGCCAGCAGCCAATTTTTCGAGCAGTACTTC
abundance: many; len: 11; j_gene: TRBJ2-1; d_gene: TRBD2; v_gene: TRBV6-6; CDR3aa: CASSSTSLQFF; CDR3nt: TGTGCCAGCAGTTCGACTAGCCTCCAGTTCTTC
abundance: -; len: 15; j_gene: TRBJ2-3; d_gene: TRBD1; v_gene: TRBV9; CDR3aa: CASSVITGTADTQYF; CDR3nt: TGTGCCAGCAGCGTCATCACCGGGACAGCGGATACGCAGTATTTT
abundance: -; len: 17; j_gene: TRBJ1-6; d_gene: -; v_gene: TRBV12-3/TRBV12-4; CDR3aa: CASSLALSGTSNSPLHF; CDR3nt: TGTGCCAGCAGTTTAGCGCTTTCAGGCACCTCTAATTCACCCCTCCACTTT
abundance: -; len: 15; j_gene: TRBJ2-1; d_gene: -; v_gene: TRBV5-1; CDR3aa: CASRLEGNSYNEQFF; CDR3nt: TGCGCCAGCAGACTAGAAGGTAACTCCTACAATGAGCAGTTCTTC
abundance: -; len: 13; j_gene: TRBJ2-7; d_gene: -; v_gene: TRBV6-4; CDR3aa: CASSDSPYDEQYF; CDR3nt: TGTGCCAGCAGTGACTCGCCGTACGACGAGCAGTACTTC
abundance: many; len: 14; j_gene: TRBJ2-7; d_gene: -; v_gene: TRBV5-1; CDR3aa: CASSFVRGPYEQYF; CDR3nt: TGCGCCAGCAGCTTCGTACGGGGTCCCTACGAGCAGTACTTC
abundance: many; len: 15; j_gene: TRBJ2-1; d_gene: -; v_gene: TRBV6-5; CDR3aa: CASSHGVARGGEQFF; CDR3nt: TGTGCCAGCAGTCACGGGGTAGCGAGGGGTGGTGAGCAGTTCTTC
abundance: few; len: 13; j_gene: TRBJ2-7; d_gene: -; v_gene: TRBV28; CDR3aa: CASSLVRAYEQYF; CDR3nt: TGTGCCAGCAGTTTAGTCAGGGCCTACGAGCAGTACTTC
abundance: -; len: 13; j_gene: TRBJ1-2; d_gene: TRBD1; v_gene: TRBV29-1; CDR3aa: CSVEGGGFNGYTF; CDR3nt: TGCAGCGTTGAAGGAGGGGGCTTTAATGGCTACACCTTC
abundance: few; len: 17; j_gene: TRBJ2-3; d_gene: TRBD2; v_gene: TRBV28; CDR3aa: CASSWPGTSGDTDTQYF; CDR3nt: TGTGCCAGCAGTTGGCCCGGGACTAGCGGAGACACAGATACGCAGTATTTT
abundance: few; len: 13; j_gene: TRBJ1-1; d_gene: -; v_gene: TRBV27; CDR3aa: CASRDNMNTEAFF; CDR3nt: TGTGCCAGCAGGGACAACATGAACACTGAAGCTTTCTTT
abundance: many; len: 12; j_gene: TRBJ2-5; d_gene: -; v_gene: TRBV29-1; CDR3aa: CSVAGNQETQYF; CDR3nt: TGCAGCGTTGCGGGGAACCAAGAGACCCAGTACTTC
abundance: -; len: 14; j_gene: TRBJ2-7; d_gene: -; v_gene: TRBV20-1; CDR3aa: CSAKGDWSSYEQYF; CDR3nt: TGCAGTGCTAAGGGGGACTGGAGCTCCTACGAGCAGTACTTC
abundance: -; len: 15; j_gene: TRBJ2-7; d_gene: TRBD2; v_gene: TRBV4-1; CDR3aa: CASSQETSGKYEQYF; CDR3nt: TGCGCCAGCAGCCAAGAAACTAGCGGGAAGTACGAGCAGTACTTC
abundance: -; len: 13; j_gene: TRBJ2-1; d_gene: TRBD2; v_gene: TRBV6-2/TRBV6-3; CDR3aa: CASSGRAEGEQFF; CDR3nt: TGTGCCAGCAGCGGGAGGGCCGAGGGTGAGCAGTTCTTC
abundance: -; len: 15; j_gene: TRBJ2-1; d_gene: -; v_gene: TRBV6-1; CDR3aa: CASGEQGSSYNEQFF; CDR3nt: TGTGCCAGCGGCGAACAGGGTAGTTCCTACAATGAGCAGTTCTTC
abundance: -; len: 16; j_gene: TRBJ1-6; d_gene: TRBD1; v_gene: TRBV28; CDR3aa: CASRSPRQGDNSPPHF; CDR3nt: TGTGCCAGCAGGTCGCCAAGACAGGGAGATAATTCACCCCCCCACTTT
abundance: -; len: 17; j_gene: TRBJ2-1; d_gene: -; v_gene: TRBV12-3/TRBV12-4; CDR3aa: CASSFSTSQTPYNEQFF; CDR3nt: TGTGCCAGCAGTTTTTCGACTTCCCAAACACCCTACAATGAGCAGTTCTTC
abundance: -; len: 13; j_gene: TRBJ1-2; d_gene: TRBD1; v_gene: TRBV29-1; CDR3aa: CSVEGGTGDGYTF; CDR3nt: TGCAGCGTTGAAGGTGGGACAGGGGATGGCTACACCTTC
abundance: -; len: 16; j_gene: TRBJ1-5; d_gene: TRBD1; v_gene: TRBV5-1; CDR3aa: CASSLDLTGGSQPQHF; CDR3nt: TGCGCCAGCAGCTTGGATTTGACAGGGGGGAGTCAGCCCCAGCATTTT
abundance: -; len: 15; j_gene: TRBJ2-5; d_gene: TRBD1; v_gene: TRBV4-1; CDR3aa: CASSYRQGTLETQYF; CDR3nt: TGCGCCAGCAGCTACCGACAGGGTACGCTAGAGACCCAGTACTTC
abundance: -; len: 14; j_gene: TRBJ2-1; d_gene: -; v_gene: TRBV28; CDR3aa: CASSPGGGTSGQFF; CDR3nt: TGTGCCAGCAGTCCCGGAGGAGGGACGAGCGGGCAGTTCTTC
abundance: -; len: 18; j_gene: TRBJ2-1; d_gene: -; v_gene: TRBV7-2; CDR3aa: CASSLASLVGPRHNEQFF; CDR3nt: TGTGCCAGCAGCTTAGCGAGCCTAGTGGGCCCGAGACATAATGAGCAGTTCTTC
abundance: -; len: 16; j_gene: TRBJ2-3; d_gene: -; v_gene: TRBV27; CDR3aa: CASSLSTGLGRVAQYF; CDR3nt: TGTGCCAGCAGTTTATCGACCGGACTGGGGCGGGTTGCGCAGTATTTT